This TCR beta chain was sequenced in a study of T cells in Graves' hyperthyroidism and ophthalmopathy. RNA transcripts provided the source from which TCR beta CDR3 regions were amplified. HTBI primers drove first-round RT-PCR of the TCR CDR3. TCRdb used MiXCR to reprocess the multiplex PCR reads, holding one entry per CDR3 protein. The sample consists of more than 350,000 distinct CDR3 sequences, 17% of them appearing once. This clonotype was seen only a few times. Its antigen remains unknown. The study's findings and limits: For ophthalmopathy, model prediction preceded onset by a median 6.5 months. From stable hyperthyroidism, ophthalmopathy was separated by a 13 V-J model.

This receptor was identified in a woman aged 25 to 45 with Graves' hyperthyroidism that later progressed to Graves' ophthalmopathy. The material sequenced was blood.

The CDR3 bases are TGTGCCAGCAGCTTAGAGAGGACTATATATAGCAATGAGCAGTTCTTC. Encoded protein: CASSLERTIYSNEQFF. The chain recombines TRBV7-6 with TRBJ2-1; tentatively, D is TRBD2 (6 bases). The V gene lost 1 base and the J gene lost 6 bases, with 16 bases spanning the gap. Germline V gene lookup returns CDR1 SGHVS and CDR2 FNYEAQ. This CDR3 is built from 16 residues.